Below are 10 T cell receptor beta chains sequenced from a single sample in a study of shared clonotypes between healthy human individuals. The assay was immunoSEQ multiplex PCR, and TCRdb's table has in-frame clones only and misses some. This sample yields a few million clones, of which more than 80% are seen a single time; 0.11% to 0.15% belongs to the top ten. Material for sequencing was naive CD4+ T cells sorted from blood. Subset specified: CD45RA+ positively selected. The receptors stem from a young man in good health.

This rearrangement joins TRBV21-1 to TRBJ2-6; no check of the table's D call, TRBD1, against the DNA was made. TRBV21-1 is described as a pseudogene. There are 18 residues in the CDR3. This CDR3 reads CASSQRGGGSSGANVLTF. The CDR3 DNA reads TGTGCCAGCAGCCAGAGAGGGGGCGGAAGCTCTGGGGCCAACGTCCTGACTTTC.

This sequence joins TRBV30 and TRBJ1-1; D unclear. Germline CDR1 GTSNPN, CDR2 SVGIG (reference sequence). The V end lost 5 bases, the J end lost 6 bases, and 13 bases lay between the germline ends. The CDR3 runs to 12 residues. The CDR3 region is CAWAPQWAEAFF. As DNA, the CDR3 is TGTGCCTGGGCCCCACAGTGGGCTGAAGCTTTCTTT.

CDR3 loop: CASSVRQASYSPLHF. CDR3 nucleotides: TGTGCCAGCAGTGTACGACAGGCCAGTTATTCACCCCTCCACTTT. V usage is TRBV27 and J usage is TRBJ1-6; a possible D gene is TRBD1 (6 bases). Germline CDR1 and CDR2: MNHEY and SMNVEV (reference sequence). The V and J ends lost 5 bases and 8 bases respectively, with 16 bases between them. The CDR3 has 15 residues.

On this clone itself: This sample includes further DNA sequences coding for the same CDR3. The chain employs TRBV18 and TRBJ1-5; no firm D call. V lost 3 bases, J lost 7 bases, and 7 bases lay in between. Germline loops: CDR1 KGHSH, CDR2 LQKENI. This CDR3 has 12 residues. Here the CDR3 reads CASSPANQPQHF. The CDR3 nucleotides are TGTGCCAGCTCACCCGCTAACCAGCCCCAGCATTTT.

The CDR3 DNA follows: TGTGCCAGCAGCTCCGAAGGGGCAGGGAACACCTTC. Amino acid sequence: CASSSEGAGNTF. The V call is TRBV7-9, the J call TRBJ1-2; D perhaps matches TRBD1 (5 bases). The CDR3 loop spans 12 amino acids. The V end was cut by 4 bases, the J end by 12 bases, with 15 bases between. Germline values: CDR1 SEHNR, CDR2 FQNEAQ (reference sequence).

As for this clone: The same CDR3 also results from other DNA sequences found in this sample. The chain employs TRBV5-4 and TRBJ1-2; D is possibly TRBD1 (5 bases). V gave up 2 bases and J gave up 0 bases, with 8 bases separating them. The CDR3 contains 14 residues. Germline CDR1 and CDR2: SGHNT and YYREEE (reference sequence). The CDR3 sequence is CASSFPGTNYGYTF. The CDR3 DNA is TGTGCCAGCAGCTTCCCAGGGACTAACTATGGCTACACCTTC.

This clone was counted a few times. This chain connects TRBV5-1 to TRBJ1-6; D perhaps matches TRBD1 (5 bases). Trimming left V 4 bases short and J 9 bases short, with 11 bases between. The CDR3 loop spans 13 amino acids. Germline V gene sequence: CDR1 SGHRS, CDR2 YFSETQ. DNA of the CDR3: TGCGCCAGCAGCGAGGGGAACTCTTCACCCCTCCACTTT. This sequence encodes CASSEGNSSPLHF.

Comment on this clone: The same CDR3 arises from other DNA sequences in this sample as well. V and J are TRBV4-1 and TRBJ1-4; D perhaps matches TRBD1 (5 bases). V was cut by 1 base and J by 7 bases, with 13 bases left in between. The CDR3 has 15 residues. In germline, CDR1 is MGHRA, CDR2 YSYEKL. The CDR3 sequence: CASSQAGGGREKLFF. CDR3 DNA: TGCGCCAGCAGCCAAGCCGGGGGAGGGCGTGAAAAACTGTTTTTT.

This chain uses TRBV4-1 with TRBJ2-5, with 7 nucleotides matching TRBD2. Per the germline V gene, CDR1 is MGHRA and CDR2 is YSYEKL. The CDR3 spans 15 residues. Unmatched junction bases numbered 9, after V lost 6 bases and J lost 2 bases. CDR3 in amino acids: CASRPQQRGQETQYF. The CDR3 coding sequence is TGCGCCAGCAGACCCCAACAGCGGGGACAAGAGACCCAGTACTTC.

This chain joins TRBV2 and TRBJ2-3; D gene unclear. Germline CDR1 SNHLY, CDR2 FYNNEI. CDR3 length: 15 residues. Trimming removed 0 bases at V and 9 bases at J, with 16 bases between. DNA of the CDR3: TGTGCCAGCAGTGAAGCATTGGCCCCGGTTGGCACGCAGTATTTT. Translating it yields CASSEALAPVGTQYF. Complete variable domain (other parts from reference TRBV2 and TRBJ2-3): EPEVTQTPSHQVTQMGQEVILRCVPISNHLYFYWYRQILGQKVEFLVSFYNNEISEKSEIFDDQFSVERPDGSNFTLKIRSTKLEDSAMYFCASSEALAPVGTQYFGPGTRLTVL.